These 14 T cell receptor beta chains share one sample of origin, sequenced in a study of shared clonotypes between healthy human individuals. The method was immunoSEQ multiplex PCR; TCRdb's version includes in-frame clones alone and lacks a portion of them. The table shows millions of clones, with roughly nine tenths occurring only once. The sequencing sample was made of naive CD4+ T cells sorted from blood. Subset here: CD45RA+ positively selected. These receptors all stem from a man younger than 35 in good health.

The rearrangement uses TRBV10-3 and TRBJ2-1; TRBD2 aligns across 7 bases. From germline, CDR1 is ENHRY and CDR2 SYGVKD. V lost 11 bases, J lost 5 bases, and 12 bases stayed unmatched. CDR3 length: 14 amino acids. The CDR3 protein is CASTLAGENNEQFF. The CDR3 DNA sequence: TGTGCCTCTACCTTGGCGGGAGAAAACAATGAGCAGTTCTTC.

The chain is built from TRBV6-1 and TRBJ2-1; 11 bases map to TRBD2. V lost 4 bases, J lost 4 bases, and 6 bases stayed unmatched. The CDR3 length is 16 residues. Germline V gene data show CDR1 as MNHNS and CDR2 as SASEGT. The CDR3 is CASSARLAGSYNEQFF. The CDR3 bases are TGTGCCAGCAGTGCGAGACTAGCGGGATCATACAATGAGCAGTTCTTC.

V and J are TRBV15 and TRBJ2-3; D is unclear. The germline V and J ends were trimmed by 0 bases and 7 bases, with 8 bases remaining between them. Germline V CDR1 and CDR2: LNHNV, YYDKDF (reference sequence). There are 13 residues in the CDR3. The CDR3 here is CATSRDQAYTQYF. CDR3 bases: TGTGCCACCAGCAGAGATCAAGCCTATACGCAGTATTTT.

This rearrangement joins TRBV4-1 to TRBJ1-6; D uncertain. Germline V gene lookup returns CDR1 MGHRA and CDR2 YSYEKL. The ends were cut back, 3 bases at V and 2 bases at J, with 11 bases in the middle. The CDR3 consists of 16 residues. The CDR3: CASSQRGSTYNSPLHF. The DNA for the CDR3 is TGCGCCAGCAGCCAGCGAGGGAGCACCTATAATTCACCCCTCCACTTT.

The chain joins TRBV10-3 to TRBJ2-7; D possibly uses TRBD1 or TRBD2 (5 bases each). Germline CDR1 is ENHRY and CDR2 is SYGVKD. V was trimmed by 7 bases and J by 3 bases, leaving 16 bases between them. The CDR3 runs to 14 residues. CDR3 protein: CAINDRGQGYEQYF. Here the CDR3 DNA reads TGTGCCATCAATGATCGAGGGCAGGGCTACGAGCAGTACTTC.

The chain couples TRBV28 to TRBJ1-6; 7 bases are shared with TRBD1. Germline V gene lookup returns CDR1 MDHEN and CDR2 SYDVKM. J lost 5 bases, V lost 3 bases, and 4 bases had no gene match. CDR3 length equals 15 residues. CDR3: CASSFSGGNNSPLHF. The CDR3 DNA sequence: TGTGCCAGCAGTTTCTCAGGGGGAAATAATTCACCCCTCCACTTT.

The chain has TRBV5-1 and TRBJ2-2; no firm D call. The ends were cut back, 4 bases at V and 7 bases at J, with 11 bases in the middle. Germline-derived CDR1 and CDR2 are SGHRS and YFSETQ. CDR3 size: 13 residues. The CDR3 nucleotides are TGCGCCAGCAGCCCGACTCCGGGCGGGGAGCTGTTTTTT. This translates into CASSPTPGGELFF.

A few counts support this clone. An end of the junction does not agree with germline; a read error may underlie this. This chain links TRBV27 with TRBJ1-6; D gene unclear. Germline V gene lookup returns CDR1 MNHEY and CDR2 SMNVEV (reference sequence). CDR3 length: 16 residues. CDR3: CASSLSGSSNKSPLHF. CDR3 DNA sequence: TGTGCCAGCAGTTTATCGGGGTCGTCAAATAAGTCACCCCTCCACTTT.

This clone was counted once. V is TRBV25-1 and J is TRBJ1-6; unclear D gene. CDR3 length equals 13 residues. Germline CDR1 and CDR2: MGHDK and SYGVNS. Trimming stripped 3 bases from V and 8 bases from J, with 8 bases between. The CDR3 DNA is TGTGCCAGCAGTGAGGGAAGATATTCACCCCTCCACTTT. Its translation is CASSEGRYSPLHF.

This chain connects TRBV6-5 to TRBJ2-5; possible D gene TRBD1, 5 bases. The CDR3 is 15 amino acids. The ends were cut back, 2 bases at V and 3 bases at J, with 13 bases in the middle. CDR1 and CDR2 from the germline V gene are MNHEY and SVGAGI. The CDR3 sequence is CASSYPLEGEETQYF. CDR3 nucleotides: TGTGCCAGCAGTTACCCCTTAGAAGGGGAAGAGACCCAGTACTTC.

This sequence joins TRBV18 and TRBJ1-4; tentative D call: TRBD1 (5 bases). The V and J ends lost 0 bases and 8 bases respectively, with 10 bases between them. There are 14 residues in the CDR3. Germline V gene lookup returns CDR1 KGHSH and CDR2 LQKENI. The CDR3 spells CASSPPHDREKLFF. The DNA of the CDR3 is TGTGCCAGCTCACCACCACATGACAGAGAAAAACTGTTTTTT.

CDR3 amino acids: CAGCRDRIETQYF. The CDR3 DNA reads as TGTGCCGGGTGCCGGGACAGGATTGAGACCCAGTACTTC. The chain joins TRBV2 to TRBJ2-5; the match to TRBD1 covers 8 bases. The V gene's germline CDR1 is SNHLY and CDR2 FYNNEI. V lost 11 bases to trimming and J lost 5 bases; unmatched junction nucleotides: 10. The CDR3 has 13 amino acids.

J is TRBJ1-1 and V is TRBV5-1, with no clear D. V gave up 2 bases and J gave up 0 bases, with 14 bases separating them. This CDR3 has 16 residues. Germline CDR1 and CDR2: SGHRS and YFSETQ. The CDR3 region has the DNA TGCGCCAGCAGCTTCGTTCGGGTCAGAATGAACACTGAAGCTTTCTTT. It specifies CASSFVRVRMNTEAFF. The full variable domain, completed using reference TRBV5-1 and TRBJ1-1, is KAGVTQTPRYLIKTRGQQVTLSCSPISGHRSVSWYQQTPGQGLQFLFEYFSETQRNKGNFPGRFSGRQFSNSRSEMNVSTLELGDSALYLCASSFVRVRMNTEAFFGQGTRLTVV.

The chain has TRBV6-6 and TRBJ2-1; perhaps D is TRBD1 or TRBD2 (7 bases each). The CDR3 contains 16 residues. Germline V CDR1 and CDR2: MNHNY, SVGAGI (reference sequence). The V end was cut by 6 bases, the J end by 0 bases, with 15 bases between. The CDR3 bases are TGTGCCAGCAGCCCAGGGGGGGCAAGCTCCTACAATGAGCAGTTCTTC. Translated, it gives CASSPGGASSYNEQFF.